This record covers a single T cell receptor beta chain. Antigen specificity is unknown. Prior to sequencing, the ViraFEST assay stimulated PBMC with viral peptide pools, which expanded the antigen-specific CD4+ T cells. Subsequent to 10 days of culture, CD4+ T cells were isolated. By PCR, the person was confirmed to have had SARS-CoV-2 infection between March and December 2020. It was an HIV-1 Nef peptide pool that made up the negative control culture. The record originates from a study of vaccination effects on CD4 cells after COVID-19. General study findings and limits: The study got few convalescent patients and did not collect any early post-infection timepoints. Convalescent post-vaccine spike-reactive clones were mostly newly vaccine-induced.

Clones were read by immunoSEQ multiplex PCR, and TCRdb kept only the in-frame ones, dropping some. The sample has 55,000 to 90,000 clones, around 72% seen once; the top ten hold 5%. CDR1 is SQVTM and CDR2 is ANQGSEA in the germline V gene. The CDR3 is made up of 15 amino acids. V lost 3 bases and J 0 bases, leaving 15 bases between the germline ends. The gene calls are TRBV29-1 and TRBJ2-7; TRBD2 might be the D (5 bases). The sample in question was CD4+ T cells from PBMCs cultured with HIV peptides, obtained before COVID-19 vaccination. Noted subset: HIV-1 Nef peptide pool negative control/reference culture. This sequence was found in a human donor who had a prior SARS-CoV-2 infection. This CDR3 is CSVEVWRLSSYEQYF. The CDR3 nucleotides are TGCAGCGTTGAGGTTTGGAGGCTGAGCTCCTACGAGCAGTACTTC.